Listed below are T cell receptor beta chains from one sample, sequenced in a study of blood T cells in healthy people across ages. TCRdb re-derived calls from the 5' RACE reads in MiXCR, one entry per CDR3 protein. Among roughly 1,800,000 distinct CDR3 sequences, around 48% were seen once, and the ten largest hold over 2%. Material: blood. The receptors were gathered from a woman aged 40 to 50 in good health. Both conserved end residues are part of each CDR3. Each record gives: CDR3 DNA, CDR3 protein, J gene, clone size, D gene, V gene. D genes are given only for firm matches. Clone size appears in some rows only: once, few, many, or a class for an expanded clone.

CDR3nt: TGTGCCACCGGGATCTCCACTTCCTACAATGAGCAGTTCTTC
CDR3aa: CATGISTSYNEQFF
j_gene: TRBJ2-1
abundance: few
d_gene: .
v_gene: TRBV27

CDR3nt: TGTGCCAGCAGTGATCGGCAGGATAATGAAAAACTGTTTTTT
CDR3aa: CASSDRQDNEKLFF
j_gene: TRBJ1-4
abundance: .
d_gene: .
v_gene: TRBV6-6

CDR3nt: TGCAGCGTTGAGAGGGCTGACAGGGTTAATGAGCAGTTCTTC
CDR3aa: CSVERADRVNEQFF
j_gene: TRBJ2-1
abundance: few
d_gene: TRBD1
v_gene: TRBV29-1

CDR3nt: TGTGCCAGCAGTGCCCGGGACAGGATTAATTCACCCCTCCACTTT
CDR3aa: CASSARDRINSPLHF
j_gene: TRBJ1-6
abundance: .
d_gene: TRBD1
v_gene: TRBV6-5

CDR3nt: TGTGCCAGCAGCTTAGATCTCCAGCCCCAGCATTTT
CDR3aa: CASSLDLQPQHF
j_gene: TRBJ1-5
abundance: few
d_gene: .
v_gene: TRBV7-2

CDR3nt: TGTGCCAGCAGTCAAGAAGCGGGGGGCCCCCCAGATACGCAGTATTTT
CDR3aa: CASSQEAGGPPDTQYF
j_gene: TRBJ2-3
abundance: few
d_gene: TRBD2
v_gene: TRBV27

CDR3nt: TGTGCCAGCAGCTTAGACAGGGTATGGGAGACCCAGTACTTC
CDR3aa: CASSLDRVWETQYF
j_gene: TRBJ2-5
abundance: .
d_gene: .
v_gene: TRBV7-2

CDR3nt: TGTGCCAGCAGCCTGCGGCATGGGTCGGGGGAGACCCAGTACTTC
CDR3aa: CASSLRHGSGETQYF
j_gene: TRBJ2-5
abundance: .
d_gene: .
v_gene: TRBV5-6

CDR3nt: TGTGCCAGCAGTTGGACTAGCGGGAACACCGGGGAGCTGTTTTTT
CDR3aa: CASSWTSGNTGELFF
j_gene: TRBJ2-2
abundance: .
d_gene: TRBD2
v_gene: TRBV7-7

CDR3nt: TGTGCCAGCAGTTACTGGCCTCCGGGCTGGGGAGGCTACACCTTC
CDR3aa: CASSYWPPGWGGYTF
j_gene: TRBJ1-2
abundance: few
d_gene: .
v_gene: TRBV6-2/TRBV6-3

CDR3nt: TGCAGTGCTAGGACCGAGGGAAACACCATATATTTT
CDR3aa: CSARTEGNTIYF
j_gene: TRBJ1-3
abundance: .
d_gene: .
v_gene: TRBV20-1

CDR3nt: TGTGCCAGCTCACCACCGGAGAGCTCCTATAATTCACCCCTCCACTTT
CDR3aa: CASSPPESSYNSPLHF
j_gene: TRBJ1-6
abundance: .
d_gene: .
v_gene: TRBV18

CDR3nt: TGTGCCAGCAGGACGGCAGGGGCGGCAGATACGCAGTATTTT
CDR3aa: CASRTAGAADTQYF
j_gene: TRBJ2-3
abundance: few
d_gene: .
v_gene: TRBV12-3/TRBV12-4

CDR3nt: TGTGCCAGCAGCCTGAATCCGCAGGGGACATACGAGCAGTACTTC
CDR3aa: CASSLNPQGTYEQYF
j_gene: TRBJ2-7
abundance: .
d_gene: .
v_gene: TRBV3-1

CDR3nt: TGTGCCACCAGTGACCGACAGGGTCGGGCAGATACGCAGTATTTT
CDR3aa: CATSDRQGRADTQYF
j_gene: TRBJ2-3
abundance: .
d_gene: TRBD1
v_gene: TRBV24-1

CDR3nt: TGTGCCAGCAGTGACAGGGCGAGCGGGGTGCGGAATGAGCAGTTCTTC
CDR3aa: CASSDRASGVRNEQFF
j_gene: TRBJ2-1
abundance: few
d_gene: TRBD2
v_gene: TRBV6-1

CDR3nt: TGTGCCAGCAGTTATCACCGCTCCAGGGGGTTGAGCACTGAAGCTTTCTTT
CDR3aa: CASSYHRSRGLSTEAFF
j_gene: TRBJ1-1
abundance: .
d_gene: TRBD1
v_gene: TRBV6-2/TRBV6-3

CDR3nt: TGCAGTGCCCCCGATCGGGGGAGAGGGACAGATACGCAGTATTTT
CDR3aa: CSAPDRGRGTDTQYF
j_gene: TRBJ2-3
abundance: .
d_gene: .
v_gene: TRBV20-1

CDR3nt: TGTGCCAGCAGTTTACGCTTAGGATCGGACGAGCAGTACTTC
CDR3aa: CASSLRLGSDEQYF
j_gene: TRBJ2-7
abundance: .
d_gene: .
v_gene: TRBV28

CDR3nt: TGTGCCAGCAGGACTACAGCTTACGAGCAGTACTTC
CDR3aa: CASRTTAYEQYF
j_gene: TRBJ2-7
abundance: few
d_gene: .
v_gene: TRBV6-5

CDR3nt: TGTGCCAGCAGCTTGTACACAGCCTCGAATGGCTACACCTTC
CDR3aa: CASSLYTASNGYTF
j_gene: TRBJ1-2
abundance: .
d_gene: .
v_gene: TRBV5-6

CDR3nt: TGTGCCAGCAGCCCCTCGGGAGCGATCGAGCAGTACTTC
CDR3aa: CASSPSGAIEQYF
j_gene: TRBJ2-7
abundance: .
d_gene: .
v_gene: TRBV5-6

CDR3nt: TGCAGTGCTAGAGTTTCGGACAGGGGGAGCGAGCAGTACTTC
CDR3aa: CSARVSDRGSEQYF
j_gene: TRBJ2-7
abundance: .
d_gene: TRBD1
v_gene: TRBV20-1